A single sample is the source of the 26 T cell receptor beta chains below, sequenced in a study of response to subunit inactivated influenza vaccine. TCRdb ran MiXCR on the RT-PCR reads and lists one entry per CDR3 protein. The profile covers about 520,000 distinct CDR3 sequences, with around 25% appearing a single time and 1.5% to 2% taken by the ten largest. The source was CD4+ T cells sorted from PBMCs, collected less than 6 days after vaccination. Receptors were obtained from a man in his fifties or sixties who received an inactivated influenza vaccine.

The rearrangement links TRBV11-3 to TRBJ2-6; the D gene could be TRBD1 or TRBD2 (5 bases each). Germline V CDR1 and CDR2: SGHNT, YENEEA. The length of the CDR3 is 16 residues. V was clipped by 1 base and J by 0 bases, with 7 bases between them. CDR3 sequence: CASSLGGNSGANVLTF. Written as DNA, the CDR3 is TGTGCCAGCAGCTTAGGGGGGAACTCTGGGGCCAACGTCCTGACTTTC.

The chain recombines TRBV29-1 with TRBJ1-4; D gene unclear. The germline CDR1 and CDR2 sequences are SQVTM and ANQGSEA. This CDR3 is 11 amino acids long. V gave up 7 bases and J gave up 0 bases, with 3 bases separating them. The CDR3 DNA reads TGCAGCGCCGCAACTAATGAAAAACTGTTTTTT. Translated, it gives CSAATNEKLFF.

The rearrangement uses TRBV10-3 and TRBJ2-3, with 8 bases lining up with TRBD1. Germline V gives CDR1 ENHRY, CDR2 SYGVKD. The V gene end was trimmed by 2 bases and the J gene end by 1 base; junction bases not matched to a gene: 5. The CDR3 is made up of 16 amino acids. CDR3 DNA: TGTGCCATCAGTGAGCCACAGGGGGTCGGCACAGATACGCAGTATTTT. It specifies CAISEPQGVGTDTQYF.

A few counts support this clonotype. This chain connects TRBV15 to TRBJ1-5; weak D call: TRBD1 (5 bases). Germline-derived CDR1 and CDR2 are LNHNV and YYDKDF (reference sequence). CDR3 size: 15 residues. V gave up 0 bases and J gave up 1 base, with 7 bases separating them. DNA for the CDR3: TGTGCCACCAGCAGAGACGGGGGAAGCAATCAGCCCCAGCATTTT. Translation gives CATSRDGGSNQPQHF.

This clonotype was detected a few times. The chain combines TRBV6-2 or TRBV6-3 with TRBJ1-1, with no clear D. The CDR3 is 11 residues long. Germline CDR1 and CDR2: MNHEY and SVGEGT. Trimming shortened V by 6 bases and J by 6 bases, and 8 bases separated the two germline ends. Here the CDR3 DNA reads TGTGCCAGCAGCGCTGGGCCTGAAGCTTTCTTT. Translated, it gives CASSAGPEAFF.

The table lists this clonotype with a few counts. V and J are TRBV20-1 and TRBJ2-7; 10 nucleotides match TRBD2. The CDR3 totals 13 residues. J lost 3 bases, V lost 4 bases, and 3 bases had no gene match. CDR1 is DFQATT and CDR2 is SNEGSKA in the germline V gene (reference sequence). The CDR3 loop reads CSATVAGGYEQYF. For the CDR3, the DNA is TGCAGTGCTACGGTAGCGGGAGGCTACGAGCAGTACTTC.

This clonotype has just a few counts. The J gene is TRBJ2-1, the V gene TRBV10-3; 9 bases are shared with TRBD1. CDR1 ENHRY and CDR2 SYGVKD come from the germline V gene. This CDR3 spans 12 amino acids. V lost 10 bases to trimming and J lost 6 bases; unmatched junction nucleotides: 4. CDR3 amino acids: CATDRGSNEQFF. In DNA form, the CDR3 reads TGTGCCACTGACAGGGGGAGCAATGAGCAGTTCTTC.

This sequence joins TRBV3-1 and TRBJ2-1, with TRBD2 identical over 12 bases. The germline V gene encodes CDR1 LGHDT and CDR2 YNNKEL (reference sequence). The CDR3 has 16 amino acids. The junction had 7 bases not matched to a gene; V was cut back by 2 bases and J by 8 bases. The CDR3 loop reads CASSQNLAGGPDEQFF. The CDR3 coding sequence is TGTGCCAGCAGCCAAAATCTAGCGGGAGGGCCTGATGAGCAGTTCTTC.

This clonotype was seen a handful of times. This chain links TRBV7-9 with TRBJ1-2; no clear D gene. V was trimmed by 5 bases and J by 8 bases, leaving 18 bases between them. Germline V lookup: CDR1 SEHNR, CDR2 FQNEAQ (reference sequence). This CDR3 spans 14 amino acids. CDR3 in amino acids: CASSPNSGPQGYTF. The CDR3 DNA follows: TGTGCCAGCAGCCCTAACTCGGGCCCTCAAGGCTACACCTTC.

This clonotype was detected a few times. The gene calls are TRBV24-1 and TRBJ2-5; 7 nucleotides agree with TRBD1. In germline, CDR1 is KGHDR, CDR2 SFDVKD. The CDR3 runs 14 residues. V gave up 4 bases and J gave up 5 bases; unmatched junction bases: 6. DNA of the CDR3: TGTGCCACCAGTGACACAGGGGAGATTGAGACCCAGTACTTC. The encoded protein is CATSDTGEIETQYF.

The table lists this clonotype with a few counts. The rearrangement links TRBV7-2 to TRBJ2-6; 9 nucleotides align to TRBD1. The CDR3 loop spans 17 amino acids. V shed 7 bases, J shed 4 bases, and the junction held 11 bases outside the gene matches. Germline V gene data show CDR1 as SGHTA and CDR2 as FQGNSA. The CDR3 is CASILQGALTGANVLTF. CDR3 sequence (DNA): TGTGCCAGCATCCTACAGGGGGCGCTTACAGGGGCCAACGTCCTGACTTTC.

This clonotype was seen at least ten times. The chain is built from TRBV4-1 and TRBJ2-5; TRBD1 agrees at 11 bases. V was pared by 1 base and J by 7 bases, with 17 bases of the junction left unmatched. The CDR3 spans 19 residues. Germline V gene sequence: CDR1 MGHRA, CDR2 YSYEKL. The CDR3 coding sequence is TGCGCCAGCAGCCAAGCCCCACCCGGGGGACAGGGGGTAAAGGTGACCCAGTACTTC. It yields the protein CASSQAPPGGQGVKVTQYF.

This chain connects TRBV5-6 to TRBJ2-7; the D is unclear. Germline lookup yields CDR1 SGHDT and CDR2 YYEEEE. The CDR3 is 13 residues long. Deletions cut 0 bases from V and 6 bases from J, with 10 bases between. The CDR3 coding sequence is TGTGCCAGCAGCTTGGAATTCAGGCCCGAGCAGTACTTC. It codes for CASSLEFRPEQYF.

The CDR3 DNA is TGTGCCAGCAGCCAAGATTGGGCGGCGAGCACAGATACGCAGTATTTT. Protein: CASSQDWAASTDTQYF. V usage is TRBV4-2 and J usage is TRBJ2-3; D uncertain. V was cut by 0 bases and J by 0 bases, with 10 bases left in between. CDR3 length: 16 amino acids. Germline V gene lookup returns CDR1 LGHNA and CDR2 YNFKEQ.

This clonotype came up a few times. This chain uses TRBV29-1 with TRBJ1-1; D is possibly TRBD1 (5 bases). The germline V and J ends were trimmed by 3 bases and 5 bases, with 13 bases remaining between them. CDR3 length equals 13 residues. In germline, CDR1 is SQVTM, CDR2 ANQGSEA. CDR3 amino acids: CSVDPTEGTEAFF. CDR3 DNA sequence: TGCAGCGTTGATCCGACAGAGGGGACTGAAGCTTTCTTT.

The chain is built from TRBV6-1 and TRBJ2-7, with TRBD2 identical over 9 bases. The CDR3 is 15 residues long. Germline CDR1 reads MNHNS; CDR2 reads SASEGT. V gave up 6 bases and J gave up 2 bases; unmatched junction bases: 8. CDR3 nucleotides: TGTGCCAGCAGGCCAACCGGGACTAGCCCCTACGAGCAGTACTTC. Translation gives CASRPTGTSPYEQYF.

The V gene is TRBV7-6, the J gene TRBJ2-7; no clear D gene. The germline V gene encodes CDR1 SGHVS and CDR2 FNYEAQ. V lost 5 bases, J lost 5 bases, and 10 bases lay in between. This CDR3 contains 12 residues. In nucleotides, the CDR3 is TGTGCCAGCAGCCCCCGATCCGACGAGCAGTACTTC. It encodes CASSPRSDEQYF.

This clonotype was observed a few times. The chain carries TRBV6-4 and TRBJ2-1; 7 nucleotides line up with TRBD2. This CDR3 has 19 amino acids. The germline V gene encodes CDR1 MRHNA and CDR2 SNTAGT. Trimming at V came to 2 bases and at J to 4 bases, leaving 17 bases not matched to a gene. The CDR3 loop is CASSDVRTMGLTTYNEQFF. In nucleotides, the CDR3 is TGTGCCAGCAGTGACGTCAGAACCATGGGACTAACAACATACAATGAGCAGTTCTTC.

The CDR3 reads CAISETAPNSGANVLTF. The CDR3 nucleotides read TGTGCCATCAGTGAGACTGCCCCAAACTCTGGGGCCAACGTCCTGACTTTC. The rearrangement uses TRBV10-3 and TRBJ2-6; no clear D gene. Trimming left V 2 bases short and J 0 bases short, with 11 bases between. Germline lookup yields CDR1 ENHRY and CDR2 SYGVKD. CDR3 size: 17 residues.

The chain recombines TRBV2 with TRBJ1-2, with 7 bases matching TRBD1. The germline V gene has CDR1 SNHLY and CDR2 FYNNEI. V lost 7 bases and J lost 7; bases outside the gene matches: 12. The CDR3 runs to 14 residues. CDR3 in amino acids: CASNLGGAVGGYTF. The CDR3 DNA reads TGTGCCAGCAACCTAGGGGGCGCGGTTGGTGGCTACACCTTC.

This clonotype appeared a few times. The gene calls are TRBV15 and TRBJ2-4; D assignment may be TRBD1 or TRBD2 (5 bases each). Trimming left V 1 base short and J 1 base short, with 11 bases between. Germline CDR1 reads LNHNV; CDR2 reads YYDKDF (reference sequence). The CDR3 totals 16 residues. CDR3 region: CATSRGGVAAKNIQYF. The CDR3 coding sequence is TGTGCCACCAGCAGAGGAGGGGTGGCGGCCAAAAACATTCAGTACTTC.

The CDR3 reads CASSEPGDTEAFF. As DNA, the CDR3 is TGTGCCAGCAGTGAACCTGGGGACACTGAAGCTTTCTTT. V and J are TRBV25-1 and TRBJ1-1; no clear D. V shed 2 bases and J shed 3 bases, with 7 bases lying between them. CDR1 is MGHDK and CDR2 is SYGVNS in the germline V gene. The CDR3 runs to 13 residues.

The rearrangement joins TRBV6-1 to TRBJ1-4, with D perhaps TRBD1 (5 bases). Trimming stripped 6 bases from V and 9 bases from J, with 14 bases between. Germline CDR1 is MNHNS and CDR2 is SASEGT. The CDR3 sequence is 13 residues long. The CDR3 reads CASRGLGRQKLFF. CDR3 bases: TGTGCCAGCAGAGGACTGGGACGGCAAAAACTGTTTTTT.

This sequence joins TRBV20-1 and TRBJ1-2; D not certain. The ends were cut back, 4 bases at V and 0 bases at J, with 9 bases in the middle. Germline V lookup: CDR1 DFQATT, CDR2 SNEGSKA (reference sequence). There are 13 residues in the CDR3. As DNA, the CDR3 is TGCAGTGCTATTTCGGGGACTAACTATGGCTACACCTTC. Protein: CSAISGTNYGYTF.

The chain couples TRBV20-1 to TRBJ2-7; 13 positions match TRBD2. Losses at the gene ends were 6 bases for V and 4 bases for J; bases not matched to a gene: 6. CDR3 size: 14 residues. Germline CDR1 is DFQATT and CDR2 is SNEGSKA (reference sequence). Here the CDR3 DNA reads TGCAGTGCCTGGACTAGCGGGGGAACTTACGAGCAGTACTTC. Translated, it gives CSAWTSGGTYEQYF.

This clonotype has just a few counts. The chain couples TRBV7-9 to TRBJ1-2, with a tentative D call TRBD1 (6 bases). Germline CDR1 SEHNR, CDR2 FQNEAQ (reference sequence). There are 13 residues in the CDR3. The V gene lost 3 bases and the J gene lost 8 bases, with 13 bases spanning the gap. The CDR3 DNA sequence: TGTGCCAGCAGCTTTTTAGGGGGGGGAGGCTACACCTTC. It is translated as CASSFLGGGGYTF.